This T cell receptor beta chain is drawn from a study of T cell responses to AZD1222 COVID-19 vaccine. Sequencing used immunoSEQ multiplex PCR; TCRdb keeps in-frame clones, though not all of them. Altogether 150,000 to 200,000 clones are present, approximately 94% being singletons, with the ten largest covering about 9.2%. The specimen was peripheral blood, collected on day 0 of AZD1222 vaccination. This receptor was obtained from an adult in good health.

The CDR3 DNA sequence: TGTGCCAGCAGCCGACAGTCTGCAACTAATGAAAAACTGTTTTTT. The encoded protein is CASSRQSATNEKLFF. V usage is TRBV11-2 and J usage is TRBJ1-4; possibly TRBD1 for D (5 bases). Trimming took off 5 bases at V and 0 bases at J, with 10 bases between the two ends. CDR3 length: 15 residues. Germline V gene sequence: CDR1 SGHAT, CDR2 FQNNGV.